This TCR beta chain comes out of a study of blood T cell repertoires in COVID-19. Across the whole study: Sources were T cells, B-cell-depleted T cells, or PBMCs; the material itself was cDNA or gDNA.

Per the study methods: Amplification with reference gene primers provided the estimates of nucleated cell counts. Assay used: immunoSEQ multiplex PCR; TCRdb lists only in-frame clones, some missing. D and trimming were read from the DNA, whereas the V and J calls and clone size are those reported in that table. Of some 100,000 clones listed, 65% to 90% are singletons. Trimming shortened V by 0 bases and J by 6 bases, and 11 bases separated the two germline ends. In germline, CDR1 is ENHRY, CDR2 SYGVKD. The CDR3 has 14 residues. Self-reported history from a screening survey and questionnaire set each donor's cohort. Two negative PCRs, clearance, or symptom resolution characterized the recovered Cohort 3 donors.

The V gene is TRBV10-3, the J gene TRBJ1-1, with D unresolved. The sequence was obtained from a woman aged 50 to 65 who had recovered from COVID-19. Sequencing used PBMCs or T cells enriched from blood (not recorded which). CDR3 in DNA: TGTGCCATCAGTGAGTCTGAGGGTTGGGCTGAAGCTTTCTTT. This encodes CAISESEGWAEAFF.